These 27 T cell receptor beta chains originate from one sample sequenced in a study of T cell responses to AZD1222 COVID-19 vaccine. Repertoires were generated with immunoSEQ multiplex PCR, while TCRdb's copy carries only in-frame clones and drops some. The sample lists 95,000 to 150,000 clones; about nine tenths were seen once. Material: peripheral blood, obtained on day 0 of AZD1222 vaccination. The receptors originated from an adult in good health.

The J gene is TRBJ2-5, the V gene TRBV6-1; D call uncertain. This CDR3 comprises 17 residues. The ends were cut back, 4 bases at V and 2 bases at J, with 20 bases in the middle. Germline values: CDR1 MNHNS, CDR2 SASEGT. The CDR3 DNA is TGTGCCAGCAGTGGGGGTGGGTGGCAGGAGCTTCAAGAGACCCAGTACTTC. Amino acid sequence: CASSGGGWQELQETQYF.

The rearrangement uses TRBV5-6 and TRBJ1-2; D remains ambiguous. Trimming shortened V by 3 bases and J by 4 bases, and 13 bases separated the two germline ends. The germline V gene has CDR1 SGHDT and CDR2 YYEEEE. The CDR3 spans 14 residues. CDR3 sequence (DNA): TGTGCCAGCAGCTCGAATGGGGAGGTCTATGGCTACACCTTC. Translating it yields CASSSNGEVYGYTF.

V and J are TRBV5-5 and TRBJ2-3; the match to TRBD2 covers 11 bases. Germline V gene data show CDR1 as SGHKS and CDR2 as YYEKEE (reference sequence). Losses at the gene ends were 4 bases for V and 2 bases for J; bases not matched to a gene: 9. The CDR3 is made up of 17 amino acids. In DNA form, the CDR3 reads TGTGCCAGCAGCGACCCACTAGCGGGGGCGACCACAGATACGCAGTATTTT. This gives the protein CASSDPLAGATTDTQYF.

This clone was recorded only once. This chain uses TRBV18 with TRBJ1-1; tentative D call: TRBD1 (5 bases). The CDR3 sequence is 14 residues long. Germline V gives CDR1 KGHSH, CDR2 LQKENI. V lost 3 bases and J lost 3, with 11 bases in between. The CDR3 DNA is TGTGCCAGCTCACCGCTGGGGGGGGACACTGAAGCTTTCTTT. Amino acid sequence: CASSPLGGDTEAFF.

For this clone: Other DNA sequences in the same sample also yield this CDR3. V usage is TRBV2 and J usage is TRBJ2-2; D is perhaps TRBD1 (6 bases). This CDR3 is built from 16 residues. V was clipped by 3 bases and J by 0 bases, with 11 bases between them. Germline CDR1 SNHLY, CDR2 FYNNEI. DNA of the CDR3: TGTGCCAGCAGTGATCAGGGGCATACGAACACCGGGGAGCTGTTTTTT. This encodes CASSDQGHTNTGELFF.

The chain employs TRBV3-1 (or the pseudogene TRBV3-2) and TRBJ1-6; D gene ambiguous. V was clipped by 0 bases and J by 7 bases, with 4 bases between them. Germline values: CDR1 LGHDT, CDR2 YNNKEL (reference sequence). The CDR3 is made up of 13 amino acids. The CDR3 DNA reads TGTGCCAGCAGCCAAGACGGCAATTCACCCCTCCACTTT. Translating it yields CASSQDGNSPLHF.

The CDR3 coding sequence is TGTGCCAGCAGCCAAGTCGCGGGATACGAGCAGTACTTC. Protein product: CASSQVAGYEQYF. This chain joins TRBV14 and TRBJ2-7; weak D call: TRBD2 (6 bases). V dropped 1 base and J dropped 4 bases, with 8 bases sitting between them. The CDR3 sequence is 13 residues long. The germline V gene has CDR1 SGHDN and CDR2 FVKESK.

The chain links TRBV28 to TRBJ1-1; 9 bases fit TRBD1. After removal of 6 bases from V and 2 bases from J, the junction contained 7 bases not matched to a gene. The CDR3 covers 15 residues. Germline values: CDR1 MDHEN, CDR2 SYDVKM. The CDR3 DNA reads TGTGCCAGCAGCCCGGGACAGGGAACCAACACTGAAGCTTTCTTT. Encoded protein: CASSPGQGTNTEAFF.

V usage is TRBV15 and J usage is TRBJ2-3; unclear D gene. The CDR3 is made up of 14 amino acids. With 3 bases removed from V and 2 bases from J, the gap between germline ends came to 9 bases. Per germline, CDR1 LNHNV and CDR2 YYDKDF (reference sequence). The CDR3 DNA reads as TGTGCCACCAGCAGGGGTAAACACACAGATACGCAGTATTTT. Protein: CATSRGKHTDTQYF.

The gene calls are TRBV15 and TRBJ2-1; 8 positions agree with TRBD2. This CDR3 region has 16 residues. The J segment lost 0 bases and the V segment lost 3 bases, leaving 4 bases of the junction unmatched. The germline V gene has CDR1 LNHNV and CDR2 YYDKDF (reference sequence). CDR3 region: CATSRRRGDSYNEQFF. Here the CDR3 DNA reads TGTGCCACCAGCAGGCGGCGGGGGGACTCCTACAATGAGCAGTTCTTC.

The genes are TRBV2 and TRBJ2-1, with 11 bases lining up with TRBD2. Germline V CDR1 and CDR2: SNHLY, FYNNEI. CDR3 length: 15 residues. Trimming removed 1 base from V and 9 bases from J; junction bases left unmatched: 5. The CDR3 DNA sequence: TGTGCCAGCAGTGAAGGTAGCGGGAGGGCCTTTGAGCAGTTCTTC. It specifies CASSEGSGRAFEQFF.

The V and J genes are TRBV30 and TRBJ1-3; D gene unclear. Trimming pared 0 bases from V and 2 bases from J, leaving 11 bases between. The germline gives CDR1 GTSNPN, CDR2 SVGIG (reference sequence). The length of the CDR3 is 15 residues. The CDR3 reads CAWSVLGIPGNTIYF. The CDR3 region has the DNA TGTGCCTGGAGTGTATTGGGGATCCCTGGAAACACCATATATTTT.

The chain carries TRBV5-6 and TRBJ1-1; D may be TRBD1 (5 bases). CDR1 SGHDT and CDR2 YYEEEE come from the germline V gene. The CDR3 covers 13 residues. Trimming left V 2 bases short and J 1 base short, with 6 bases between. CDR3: CASSFGGNTEAFF. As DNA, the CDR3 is TGTGCCAGCAGCTTCGGGGGGAACACTGAAGCTTTCTTT.

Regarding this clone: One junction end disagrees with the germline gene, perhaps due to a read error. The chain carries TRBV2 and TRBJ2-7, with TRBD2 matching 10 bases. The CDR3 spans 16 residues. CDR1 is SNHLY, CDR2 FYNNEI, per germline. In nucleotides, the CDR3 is TGTGCCAGCAGATCCGAACCTAGCGGGAGCTCCCACGAGCAGTACTTC. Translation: CASRSEPSGSSHEQYF.

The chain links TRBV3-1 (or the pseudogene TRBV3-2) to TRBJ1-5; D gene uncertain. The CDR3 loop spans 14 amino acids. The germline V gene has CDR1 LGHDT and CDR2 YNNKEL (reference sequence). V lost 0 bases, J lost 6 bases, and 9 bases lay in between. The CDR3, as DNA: TGTGCCAGCAGCCAAGACGGGGAGGGTCAGCCCCAGCATTTT. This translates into CASSQDGEGQPQHF.

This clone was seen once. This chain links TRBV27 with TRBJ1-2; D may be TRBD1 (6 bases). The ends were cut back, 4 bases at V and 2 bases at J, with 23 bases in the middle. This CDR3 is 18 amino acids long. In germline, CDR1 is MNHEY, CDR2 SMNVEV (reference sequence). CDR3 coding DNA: TGTGCCAGCAGTTGGGGGCGAGGGGTCAGATTGAGGAACTATGGCTACACCTTC. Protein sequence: CASSWGRGVRLRNYGYTF.

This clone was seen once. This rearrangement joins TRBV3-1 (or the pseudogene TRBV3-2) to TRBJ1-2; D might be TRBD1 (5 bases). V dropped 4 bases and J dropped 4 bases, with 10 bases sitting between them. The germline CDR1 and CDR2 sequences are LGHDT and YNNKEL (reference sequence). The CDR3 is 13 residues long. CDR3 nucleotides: TGTGCCAGCAGCCTCCACGGGGGCTATGGCTACACCTTC. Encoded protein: CASSLHGGYGYTF.

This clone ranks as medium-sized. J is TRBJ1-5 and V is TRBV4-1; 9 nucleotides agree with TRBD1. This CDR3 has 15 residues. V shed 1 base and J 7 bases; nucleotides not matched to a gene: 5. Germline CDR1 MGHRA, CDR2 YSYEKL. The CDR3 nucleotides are TGCGCCAGCAGCCAAGCTGGACAGGGGCACCAGCCCCAGCATTTT. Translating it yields CASSQAGQGHQPQHF.

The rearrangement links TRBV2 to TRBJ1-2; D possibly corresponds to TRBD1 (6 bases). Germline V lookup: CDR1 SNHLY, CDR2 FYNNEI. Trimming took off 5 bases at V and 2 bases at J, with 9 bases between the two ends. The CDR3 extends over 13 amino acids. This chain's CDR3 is CASSNRENYGYTF. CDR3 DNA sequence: TGTGCCAGCAGTAACAGGGAGAACTATGGCTACACCTTC.

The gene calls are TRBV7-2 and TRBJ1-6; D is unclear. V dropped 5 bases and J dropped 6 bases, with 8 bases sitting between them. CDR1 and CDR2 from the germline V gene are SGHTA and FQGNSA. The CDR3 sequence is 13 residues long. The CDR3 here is CASSLTSNSPLHF. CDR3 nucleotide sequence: TGTGCCAGCAGCCTGACAAGTAATTCACCCCTCCACTTT.

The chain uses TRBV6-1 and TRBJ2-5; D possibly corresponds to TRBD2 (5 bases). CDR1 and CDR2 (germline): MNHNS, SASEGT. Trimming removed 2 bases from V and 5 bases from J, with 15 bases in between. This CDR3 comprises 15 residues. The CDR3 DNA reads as TGTGCCAGCAGTGAACGGGTGGGAGATTCGGAGACCCAGTACTTC. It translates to CASSERVGDSETQYF.

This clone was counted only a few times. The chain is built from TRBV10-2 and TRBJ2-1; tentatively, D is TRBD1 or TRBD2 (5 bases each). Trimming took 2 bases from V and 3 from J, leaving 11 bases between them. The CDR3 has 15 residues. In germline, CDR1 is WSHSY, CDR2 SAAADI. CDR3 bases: TGCGCCAGCAGTGAGACTAGGACAATCTACAATGAGCAGTTCTTC. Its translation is CASSETRTIYNEQFF.

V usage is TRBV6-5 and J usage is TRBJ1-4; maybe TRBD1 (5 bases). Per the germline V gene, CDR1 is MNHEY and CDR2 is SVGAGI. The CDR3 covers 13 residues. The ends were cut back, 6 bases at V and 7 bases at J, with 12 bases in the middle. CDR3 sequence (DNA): TGTGCCAGCAGCTATGAGAGGGGTGAAAAACTGTTTTTT. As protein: CASSYERGEKLFF.

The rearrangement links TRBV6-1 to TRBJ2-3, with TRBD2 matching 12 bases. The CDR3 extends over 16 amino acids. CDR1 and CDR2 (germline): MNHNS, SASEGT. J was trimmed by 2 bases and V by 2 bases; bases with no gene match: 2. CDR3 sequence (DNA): TGTGCCAGCAGTGAACTAGCGGGGGGGCTCACAGATACGCAGTATTTT. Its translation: CASSELAGGLTDTQYF.

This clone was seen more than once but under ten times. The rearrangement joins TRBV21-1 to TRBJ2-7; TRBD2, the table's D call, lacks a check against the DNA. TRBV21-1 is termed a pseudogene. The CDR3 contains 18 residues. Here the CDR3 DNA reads TGTGCCCGTTTACAGTGCGGCGGGAGGGCCTCCTTCCCCAACGAGCAGTACTTC. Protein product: CARLQCGGRASFPNEQYF.

Here the CDR3 DNA reads TGCAGTGCTAGTCATGCAAGCCGGGCTTCACCCCTCCACTTT. This codes for CSASHASRASPLHF. The V call is TRBV20-1, the J call TRBJ1-6; D gene uncertain. Germline V gene data show CDR1 as DFQATT and CDR2 as SNEGSKA (reference sequence). The CDR3 consists of 14 residues. V was trimmed by 3 bases and J by 9 bases, leaving 15 bases between them.

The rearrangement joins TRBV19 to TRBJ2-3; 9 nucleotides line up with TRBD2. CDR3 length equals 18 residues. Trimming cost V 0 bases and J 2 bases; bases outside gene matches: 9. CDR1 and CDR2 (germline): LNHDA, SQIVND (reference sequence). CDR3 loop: CASSIEHGTSRYTDTQYF. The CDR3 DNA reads TGTGCCAGTAGTATAGAACACGGGACTAGCAGGTACACAGATACGCAGTATTTT.